This T cell receptor (beta chain) came from a study of PD-1 blockade in mismatch repair-deficient tumors. Study results and limitations: Rapid post-treatment expansion, then contraction, generally preceding radiologic response, marked tumor-resident clones.

Mismatch repair deficiency was confirmed in all patients, by PCR or immunohistochemistry. TCR sequencing covered a few patients who responded to pembrolizumab. As concerns this clone: The antigen is unknown.

Profiling relied on immunoSEQ multiplex PCR, and the TCRdb table lists in-frame clones only, not all of them. Of under 25,000 clones in the sample, 84% were seen once. J lost 4 bases, V lost 6 bases, and 0 bases had no gene match. The length of the CDR3 is 13 residues. CDR1 and CDR2 (germline): SNHLY, FYNNEI. Specimen: peripheral blood, collected 2 weeks after starting pembrolizumab. V gene TRBV2 combines with J gene TRBJ1-5; 10 bases agree with TRBD1. The clonotype comes from an adult with mismatch repair-deficient cancer. The CDR3 nucleotides read TGTGCCAGCAGGGGACAGGGGAATCAGCCCCAGCATTTT. Its protein product is CASRGQGNQPQHF.